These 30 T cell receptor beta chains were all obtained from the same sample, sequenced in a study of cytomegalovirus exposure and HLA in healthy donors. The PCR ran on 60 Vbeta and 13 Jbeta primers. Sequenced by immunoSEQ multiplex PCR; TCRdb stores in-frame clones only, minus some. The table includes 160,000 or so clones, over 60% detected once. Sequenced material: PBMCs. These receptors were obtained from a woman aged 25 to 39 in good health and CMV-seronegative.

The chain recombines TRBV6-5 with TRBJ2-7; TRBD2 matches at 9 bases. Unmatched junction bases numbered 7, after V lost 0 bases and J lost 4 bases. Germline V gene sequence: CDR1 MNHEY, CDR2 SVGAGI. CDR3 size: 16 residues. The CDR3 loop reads CASSYSRGGVLYEQYF. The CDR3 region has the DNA TGTGCCAGCAGTTACTCGCGGGGGGGCGTCTTGTACGAGCAGTACTTC.

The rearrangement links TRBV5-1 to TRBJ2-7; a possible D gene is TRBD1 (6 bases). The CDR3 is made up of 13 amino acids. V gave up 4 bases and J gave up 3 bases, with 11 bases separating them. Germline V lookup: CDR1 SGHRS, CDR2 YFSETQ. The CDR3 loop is CASSVGTYYEQYF. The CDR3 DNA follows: TGCGCCAGCAGCGTGGGGACATACTACGAGCAGTACTTC.

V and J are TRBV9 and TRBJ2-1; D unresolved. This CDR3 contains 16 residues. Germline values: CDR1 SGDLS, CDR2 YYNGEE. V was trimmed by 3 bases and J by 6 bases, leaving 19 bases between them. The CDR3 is CASSAETHRRSNEQFF. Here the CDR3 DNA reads TGTGCCAGCAGCGCAGAGACTCACCGGCGGTCCAATGAGCAGTTCTTC.

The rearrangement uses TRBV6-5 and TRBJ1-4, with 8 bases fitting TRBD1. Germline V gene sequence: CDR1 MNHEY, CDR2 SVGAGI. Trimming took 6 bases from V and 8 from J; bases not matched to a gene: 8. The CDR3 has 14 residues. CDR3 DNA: TGTGCCAGCAGCCCCCCCGGGACAGGCGAAAAACTGTTTTTT. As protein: CASSPPGTGEKLFF.

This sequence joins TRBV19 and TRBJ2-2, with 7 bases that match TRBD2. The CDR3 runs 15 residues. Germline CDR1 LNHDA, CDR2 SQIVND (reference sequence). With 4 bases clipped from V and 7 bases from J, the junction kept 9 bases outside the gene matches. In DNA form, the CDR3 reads TGTGCCAGTAGTACCGGGACTATTTCAATCGGGGAGCTGTTTTTT. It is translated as CASSTGTISIGELFF.

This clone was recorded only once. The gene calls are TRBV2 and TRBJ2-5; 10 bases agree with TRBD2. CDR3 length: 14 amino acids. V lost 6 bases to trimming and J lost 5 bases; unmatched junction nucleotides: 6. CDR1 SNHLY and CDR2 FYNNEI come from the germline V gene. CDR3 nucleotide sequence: TGTGCCAGCAGACCCCTAGCGGGAGTGGAGACCCAGTACTTC. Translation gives CASRPLAGVETQYF.

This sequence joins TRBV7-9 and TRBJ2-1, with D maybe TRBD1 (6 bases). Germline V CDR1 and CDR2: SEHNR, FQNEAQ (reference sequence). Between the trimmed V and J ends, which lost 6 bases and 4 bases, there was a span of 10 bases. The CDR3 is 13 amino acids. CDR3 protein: CASRLGQYNEQFF. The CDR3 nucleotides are TGTGCCAGCAGACTCGGACAGTACAATGAGCAGTTCTTC.

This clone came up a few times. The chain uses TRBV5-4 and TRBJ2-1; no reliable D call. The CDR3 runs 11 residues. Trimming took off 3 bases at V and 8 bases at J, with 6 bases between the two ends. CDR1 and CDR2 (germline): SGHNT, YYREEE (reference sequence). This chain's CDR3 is CASSSNYEQFF. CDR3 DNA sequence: TGTGCCAGCAGCTCAAATTATGAGCAGTTCTTC.

The CDR3 loop reads CASSLEGTSGNNEQFF. Here the CDR3 DNA reads TGTGCCAGCAGTTTAGAAGGGACTAGCGGAAACAATGAGCAGTTCTTC. This rearrangement joins TRBV27 to TRBJ2-1; 11 nucleotides align to TRBD2. The CDR3 has 16 amino acids. V shed 2 bases, J shed 5 bases, and the junction held 5 bases outside the gene matches. From germline, CDR1 is MNHEY and CDR2 SMNVEV (reference sequence).

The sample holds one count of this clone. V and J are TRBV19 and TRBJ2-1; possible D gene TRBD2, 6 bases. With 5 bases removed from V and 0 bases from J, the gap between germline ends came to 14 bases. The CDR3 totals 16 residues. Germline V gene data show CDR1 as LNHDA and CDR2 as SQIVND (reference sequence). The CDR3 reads CASSVKRVTSYNEQFF. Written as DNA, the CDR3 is TGTGCCAGTAGTGTCAAGCGGGTTACCTCCTACAATGAGCAGTTCTTC.

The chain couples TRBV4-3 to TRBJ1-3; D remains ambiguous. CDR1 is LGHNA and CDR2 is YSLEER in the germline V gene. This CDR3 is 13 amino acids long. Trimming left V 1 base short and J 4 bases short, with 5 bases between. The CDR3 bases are TGCGCCAGCAGCCAAGTCCGGGGAAACACCATATATTTT. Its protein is CASSQVRGNTIYF.

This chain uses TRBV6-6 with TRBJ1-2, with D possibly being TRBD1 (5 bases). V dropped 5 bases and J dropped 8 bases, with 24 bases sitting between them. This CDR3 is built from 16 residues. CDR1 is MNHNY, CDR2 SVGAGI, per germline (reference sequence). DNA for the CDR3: TGTGCCAGCAGTCCACGCGGGGGTTTGGGTGCTGGGGGCTACACCTTC. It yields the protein CASSPRGGLGAGGYTF.

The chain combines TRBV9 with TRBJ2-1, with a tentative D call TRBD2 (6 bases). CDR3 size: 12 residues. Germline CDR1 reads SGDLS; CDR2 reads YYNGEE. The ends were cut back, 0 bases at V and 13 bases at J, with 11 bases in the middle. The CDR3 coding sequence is TGTGCCAGCAGCGTAGGGAGGGACGCCCAGTTCTTC. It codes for CASSVGRDAQFF.

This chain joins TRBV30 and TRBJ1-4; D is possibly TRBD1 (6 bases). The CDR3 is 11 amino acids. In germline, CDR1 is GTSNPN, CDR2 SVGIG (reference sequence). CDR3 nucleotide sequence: TGTGCGCAGGGAGTAGGGGGATCTTTGTTTTTT. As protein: CAQGVGGSLFF. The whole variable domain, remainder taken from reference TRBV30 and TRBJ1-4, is SQTIHQWPATLVQPVGSPLSLECTVEGTSNPNLYWYRQAAGRGLQLLFYSVGIGQISSEVPQNLSASRPQDRQFILSSKKLLLSDSGFYLCAQGVGGSLFFGSGTQLSVL.

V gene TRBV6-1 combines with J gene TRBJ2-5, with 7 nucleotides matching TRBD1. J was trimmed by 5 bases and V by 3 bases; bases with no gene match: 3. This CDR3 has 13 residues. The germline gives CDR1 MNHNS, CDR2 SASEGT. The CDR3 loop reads CASSEDRFETQYF. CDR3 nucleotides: TGTGCCAGCAGTGAGGACAGGTTTGAGACCCAGTACTTC.

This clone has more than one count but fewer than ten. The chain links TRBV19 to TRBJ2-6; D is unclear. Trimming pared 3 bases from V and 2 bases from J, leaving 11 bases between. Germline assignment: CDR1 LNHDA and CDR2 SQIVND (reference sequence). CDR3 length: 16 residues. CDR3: CASSIEVNTGANVLTF. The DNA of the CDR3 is TGTGCCAGTAGTATCGAGGTTAACACTGGGGCCAACGTCCTGACTTTC.

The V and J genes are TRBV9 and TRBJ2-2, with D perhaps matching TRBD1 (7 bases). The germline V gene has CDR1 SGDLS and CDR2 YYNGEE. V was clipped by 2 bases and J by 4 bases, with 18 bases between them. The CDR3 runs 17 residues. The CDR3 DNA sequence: TGTGCCAGCAGCGTCGGGCAGGGGGGTATTGTCACCGGGGAGCTGTTTTTT. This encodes CASSVGQGGIVTGELFF.

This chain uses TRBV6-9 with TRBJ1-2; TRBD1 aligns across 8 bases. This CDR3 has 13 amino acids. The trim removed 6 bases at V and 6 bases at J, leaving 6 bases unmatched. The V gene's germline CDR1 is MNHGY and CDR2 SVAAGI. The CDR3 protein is CASSPTGVNGYTF. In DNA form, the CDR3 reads TGTGCCAGCAGCCCGACAGGGGTAAATGGCTACACCTTC.

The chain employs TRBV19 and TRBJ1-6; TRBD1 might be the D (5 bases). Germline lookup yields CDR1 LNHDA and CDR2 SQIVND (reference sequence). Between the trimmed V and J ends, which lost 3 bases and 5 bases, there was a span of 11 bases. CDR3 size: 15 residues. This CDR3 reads CASSMYRNNNSPLHF. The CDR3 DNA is TGTGCCAGTAGTATGTACAGGAACAATAATTCACCCCTCCACTTT.

CDR3 protein: CASPLVGETQYF. The CDR3 DNA reads TGTGCCTCACCTCTGGTCGGAGAGACCCAGTACTTC. The gene calls are TRBV30 and TRBJ2-5; D gene uncertain. The germline V gene has CDR1 GTSNPN and CDR2 SVGIG (reference sequence). V gave up 7 bases and J gave up 4 bases, with 13 bases separating them. CDR3 length equals 12 residues.

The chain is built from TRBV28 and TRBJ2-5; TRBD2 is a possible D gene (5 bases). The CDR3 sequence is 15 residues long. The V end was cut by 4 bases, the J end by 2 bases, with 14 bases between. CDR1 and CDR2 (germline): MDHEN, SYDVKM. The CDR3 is CASSSPRSGQETQYF. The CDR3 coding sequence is TGTGCCAGCAGTTCCCCGCGCAGCGGACAAGAGACCCAGTACTTC.

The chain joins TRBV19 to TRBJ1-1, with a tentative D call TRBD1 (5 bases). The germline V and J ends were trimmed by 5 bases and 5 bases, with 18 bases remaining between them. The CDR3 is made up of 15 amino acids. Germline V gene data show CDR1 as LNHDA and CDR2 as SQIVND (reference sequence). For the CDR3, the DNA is TGTGCCAGTAGTCACCACCGGAGGGGAGAAACTGAAGCTTTCTTT. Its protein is CASSHHRRGETEAFF.

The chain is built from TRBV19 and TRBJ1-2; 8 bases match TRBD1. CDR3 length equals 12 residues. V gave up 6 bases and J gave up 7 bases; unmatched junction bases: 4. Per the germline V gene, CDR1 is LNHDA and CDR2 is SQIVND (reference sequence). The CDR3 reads CASRTGQGGYTF. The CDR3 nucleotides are TGTGCCAGTAGGACTGGACAGGGTGGCTACACCTTC.

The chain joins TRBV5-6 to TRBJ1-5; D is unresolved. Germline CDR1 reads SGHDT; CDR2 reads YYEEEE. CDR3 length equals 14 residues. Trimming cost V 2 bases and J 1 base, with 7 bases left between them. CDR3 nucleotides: TGTGCCAGCAGCTTCAGGATGAGCAATCAGCCCCAGCATTTT. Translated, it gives CASSFRMSNQPQHF.

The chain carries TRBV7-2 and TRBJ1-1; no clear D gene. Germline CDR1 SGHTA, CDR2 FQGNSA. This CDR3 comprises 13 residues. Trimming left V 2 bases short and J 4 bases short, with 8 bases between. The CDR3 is CASSLLRVTEAFF. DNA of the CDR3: TGTGCCAGCAGCTTATTACGGGTCACTGAAGCTTTCTTT.

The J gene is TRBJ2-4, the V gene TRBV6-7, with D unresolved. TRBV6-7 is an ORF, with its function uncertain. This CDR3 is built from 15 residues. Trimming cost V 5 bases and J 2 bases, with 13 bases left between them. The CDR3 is CASSTHHTTKNIQYF. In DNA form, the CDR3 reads TGTGCCAGCAGTACCCACCACACTACCAAAAACATTCAGTACTTC.

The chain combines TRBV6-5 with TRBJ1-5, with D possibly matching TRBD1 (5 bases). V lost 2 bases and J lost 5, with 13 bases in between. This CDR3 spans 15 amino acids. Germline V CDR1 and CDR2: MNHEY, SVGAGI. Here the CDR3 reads CASSYGIGGDQPQHF. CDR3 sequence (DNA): TGTGCCAGCAGTTACGGCATCGGGGGAGATCAGCCCCAGCATTTT.

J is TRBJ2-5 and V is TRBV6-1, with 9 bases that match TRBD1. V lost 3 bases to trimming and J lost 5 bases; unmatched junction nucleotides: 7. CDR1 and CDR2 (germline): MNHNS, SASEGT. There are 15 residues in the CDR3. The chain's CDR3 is CASSDGQGKGETQYF. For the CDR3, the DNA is TGTGCCAGCAGTGACGGACAGGGGAAGGGGGAGACCCAGTACTTC.

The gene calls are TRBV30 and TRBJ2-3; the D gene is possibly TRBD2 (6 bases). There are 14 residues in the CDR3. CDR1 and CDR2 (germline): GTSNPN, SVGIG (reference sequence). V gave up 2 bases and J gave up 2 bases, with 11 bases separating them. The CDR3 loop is CAWSYGRDTDTQYF. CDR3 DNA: TGTGCCTGGAGTTATGGGCGGGACACAGATACGCAGTATTTT.

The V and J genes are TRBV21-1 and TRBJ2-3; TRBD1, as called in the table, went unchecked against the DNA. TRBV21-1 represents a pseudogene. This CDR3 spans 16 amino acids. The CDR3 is CASSNNRGGSTDTQYF. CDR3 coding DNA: TGTGCCAGCAGCAACAACAGGGGGGGAAGCACAGATACGCAGTATTTT.